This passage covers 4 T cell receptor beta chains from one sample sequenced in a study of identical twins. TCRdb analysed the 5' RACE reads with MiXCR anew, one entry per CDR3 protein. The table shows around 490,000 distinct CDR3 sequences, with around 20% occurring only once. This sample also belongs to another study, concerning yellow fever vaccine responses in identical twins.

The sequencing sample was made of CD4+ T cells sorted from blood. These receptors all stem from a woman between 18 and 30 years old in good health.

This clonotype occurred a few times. The CDR3 nucleotides are TGTGCCACCATGGACAACTCCTACGAGCAGTACTTC. It codes for CATMDNSYEQYF. The chain recombines TRBV24-1 with TRBJ2-7, with D possibly matching TRBD1 (5 bases). Germline V gives CDR1 KGHDR, CDR2 SFDVKD. This CDR3 spans 12 amino acids. With 8 bases removed from V and 0 bases from J, the gap between germline ends came to 7 bases.

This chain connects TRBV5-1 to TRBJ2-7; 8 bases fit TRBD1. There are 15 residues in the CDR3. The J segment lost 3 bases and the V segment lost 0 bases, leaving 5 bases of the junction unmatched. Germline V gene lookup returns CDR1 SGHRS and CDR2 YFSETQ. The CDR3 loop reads CASSLAGTGNYEQYF. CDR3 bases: TGCGCCAGCAGCTTGGCCGGGACAGGCAACTACGAGCAGTACTTC.

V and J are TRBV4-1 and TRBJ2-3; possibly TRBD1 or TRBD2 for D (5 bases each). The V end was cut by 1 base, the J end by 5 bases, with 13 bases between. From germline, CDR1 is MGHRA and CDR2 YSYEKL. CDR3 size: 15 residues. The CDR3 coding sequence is TGCGCCAGCAGCCAAGGCCGGACTCAGGGAGATACGCAGTATTTT. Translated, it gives CASSQGRTQGDTQYF.

CDR3 bases: TGCGCCAGCAGTGAAGGCCTCATCCGAAGAGCCTACGAGCAGTACGTC. It is translated as CASSEGLIRRAYEQYV. The gene calls are TRBV10-2 and TRBJ2-7; no firm D call. The CDR3 loop spans 16 amino acids. The ends were cut back, 3 bases at V and 2 bases at J, with 17 bases in the middle. Germline V gene sequence: CDR1 WSHSY, CDR2 SAAADI.